The source of this T cell receptor (beta chain) is a study of T-cell memory formation after mild COVID-19. Study findings and constraints: Within pre-infection memory, some responding clones were found, suggesting cross-reactive memory joined. Shrinking CD4+ clones resided mostly in CM and EM, and CD8+ ones in EMRA.

As regards this clonotype: Its antigen is as yet unknown.

Germline values: CDR1 LGHDT, CDR2 YNNKEL (reference sequence). The CDR3 runs to 14 residues. Germline trimming cut 4 bases from V and 6 bases from J; bases unmatched to any gene: 3. MiXCR, applied by TCRdb to the 5' RACE reads, yields one record per CDR3 protein. The sample contains around 190,000 distinct CDR3 sequences, around a sixth of which appear only once. Material for sequencing was PBMCs or a T cell subset sorted from them (not recorded which). This chain links TRBV3-1 with TRBJ1-6; 7 bases are shared with TRBD1. The origin of this receptor is a man in his late teens or twenties who had mild COVID-19 (a few samples of this study predate the infection). Cell type and time point are not known. The CDR3 loop is CASSRGQSNSPLHF. CDR3 bases: TGTGCCAGCAGCCGGGGACAGAGTAATTCACCCCTCCACTTT.